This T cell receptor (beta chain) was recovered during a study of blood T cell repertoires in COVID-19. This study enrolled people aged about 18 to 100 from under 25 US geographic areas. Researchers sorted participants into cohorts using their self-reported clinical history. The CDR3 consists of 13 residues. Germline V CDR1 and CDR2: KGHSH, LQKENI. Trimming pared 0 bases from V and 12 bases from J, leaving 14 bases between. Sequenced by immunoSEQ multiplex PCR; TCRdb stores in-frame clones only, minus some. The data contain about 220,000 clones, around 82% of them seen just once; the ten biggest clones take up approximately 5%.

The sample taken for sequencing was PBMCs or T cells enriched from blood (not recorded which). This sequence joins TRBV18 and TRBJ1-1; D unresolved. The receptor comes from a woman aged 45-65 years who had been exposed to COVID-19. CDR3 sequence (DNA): TGTGCCAGCTCACCACCGAGGGCCCTGCAGCCTTTCTTT. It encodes CASSPPRALQPFF.